The entry below gives a single T cell receptor (beta chain) sequence along with its context. CD8 cells classed as naive were CD45RO-negative and positively selected for CCR7, excluding terminally differentiated effector memory CD45RA+ cells. This record belongs to a study of shared clonotypes between healthy human individuals. Sequencing used immunoSEQ multiplex PCR; TCRdb keeps in-frame clones, though not all of them. The sample holds millions of clones, approximately 94% seen once. This CDR3 is built from 17 residues. Sequencing input: naive CD8+ T cells from PBMCs. The source is a man between 18 and 29 years old in good health. Some clones in this sample may be carry-over from other donors' samples. The gene calls are TRBV21-1 and TRBJ2-7. TRBV21-1 is an annotated pseudogene. CDR3 sequence: CASSNWTDARPDYEQYF. The CDR3 DNA reads TGTGCCAGCAGCAATTGGACGGATGCCCGGCCGGACTACGAGCAGTACTTC.